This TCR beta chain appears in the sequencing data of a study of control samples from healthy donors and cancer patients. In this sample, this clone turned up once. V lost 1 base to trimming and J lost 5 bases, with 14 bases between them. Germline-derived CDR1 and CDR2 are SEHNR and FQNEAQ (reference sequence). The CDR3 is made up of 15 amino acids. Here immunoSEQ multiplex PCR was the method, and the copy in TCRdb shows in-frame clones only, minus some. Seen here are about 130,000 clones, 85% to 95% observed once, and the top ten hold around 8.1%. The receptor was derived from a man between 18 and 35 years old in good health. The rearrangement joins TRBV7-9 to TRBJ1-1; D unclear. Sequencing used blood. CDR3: CASSLGYSGGTEAFF. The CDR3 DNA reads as TGTGCCAGCAGCTTAGGGTATTCGGGAGGGACTGAAGCTTTCTTT.